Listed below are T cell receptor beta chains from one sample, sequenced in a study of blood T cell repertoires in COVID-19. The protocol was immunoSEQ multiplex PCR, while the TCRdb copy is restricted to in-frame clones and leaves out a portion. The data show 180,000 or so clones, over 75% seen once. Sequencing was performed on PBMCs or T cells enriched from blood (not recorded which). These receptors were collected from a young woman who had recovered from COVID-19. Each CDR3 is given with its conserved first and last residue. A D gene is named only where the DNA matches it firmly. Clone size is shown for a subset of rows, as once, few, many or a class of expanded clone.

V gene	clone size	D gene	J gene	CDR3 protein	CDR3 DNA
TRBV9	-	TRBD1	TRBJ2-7	CASSAGWGQGLYEQYF	TGTGCCAGCAGCGCCGGGTGGGGACAGGGTCTCTACGAGCAGTACTTC
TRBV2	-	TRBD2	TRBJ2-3	CASCRLAGGLDTQYF	TGTGCCAGTTGCCGGTTAGCGGGAGGATTAGATACGCAGTATTTT
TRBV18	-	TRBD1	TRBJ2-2	CASSPIGTGNTGELFF	TGTGCCAGCTCACCTATCGGGACAGGGAACACCGGGGAGCTGTTTTTT
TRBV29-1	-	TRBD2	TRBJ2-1	CSVEGLAGHYNEQFF	TGCAGCGTTGAAGGCCTAGCGGGCCATTACAATGAGCAGTTCTTC
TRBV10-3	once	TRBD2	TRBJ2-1	CATSGGIAGNEQFF	TGTGCCACCTCCGGGGGAATAGCGGGAAATGAGCAGTTCTTC
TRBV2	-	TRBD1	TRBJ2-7	CASRGPDRGHEQYF	TGTGCCAGCAGGGGCCCGGACAGGGGCCACGAGCAGTACTTC
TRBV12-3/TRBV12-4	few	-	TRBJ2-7	CASSLSDTREQYF	TGTGCCAGCAGTTTGTCGGACACGAGGGAGCAGTACTTC
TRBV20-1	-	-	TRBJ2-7	CSASIPGADEQYF	TGCAGTGCTAGTATTCCAGGGGCGGACGAGCAGTACTTC
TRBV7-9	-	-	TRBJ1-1	CASSSPNRANTEAFF	TGTGCCAGCAGCTCCCCGAATCGCGCGAACACTGAAGCTTTCTTT
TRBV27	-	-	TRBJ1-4	CASSLTPRGGEKLFF	TGTGCCAGCAGTTTAACTCCAAGGGGAGGTGAAAAACTGTTTTTT
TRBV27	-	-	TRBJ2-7	CASSGGRSYEQYF	TGTGCCAGCAGCGGAGGACGGTCCTACGAGCAGTACTTC
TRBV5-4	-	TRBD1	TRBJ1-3	CASSLRTGDFVNTIYF	TGTGCCAGCAGCCTGCGGACAGGGGACTTTGTAAACACCATATATTTT
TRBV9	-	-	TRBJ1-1	CASSAQGSTEAFF	TGTGCCAGCAGCGCCCAGGGGTCCACTGAAGCTTTCTTT
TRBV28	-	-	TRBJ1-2	CASTTGGDSWGYTF	TGTGCCAGCACAACGGGGGGCGATTCGTGGGGCTACACCTTC
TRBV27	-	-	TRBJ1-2	CASSLLRRGPHKFGYTF	TGTGCCAGCAGTTTATTAAGAAGAGGGCCCCACAAATTTGGCTACACCTTC
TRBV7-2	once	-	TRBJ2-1	CASSFSGNEQFF	TGTGCCAGCAGCTTTAGTGGCAATGAGCAGTTCTTC
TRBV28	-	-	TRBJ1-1	CASSWTAEAFF	TGTGCCAGCAGTTGGACAGCTGAAGCTTTCTTT
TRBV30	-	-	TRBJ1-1	CAWTGSENTEAFF	TGTGCCTGGACGGGGTCGGAGAACACTGAAGCTTTCTTT
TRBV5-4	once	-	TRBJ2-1	CASSRGNEQFF	TGTGCCAGCAGCCGAGGTAATGAGCAGTTCTTC
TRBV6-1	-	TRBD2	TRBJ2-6	CASSERLAGGVGANVLTF	TGTGCCAGCAGTGAACGACTAGCGGGAGGCGTTGGGGCCAACGTCCTGACTTTC
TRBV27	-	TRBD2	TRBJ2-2	CASTKLAGGVYTGELFF	TGTGCCAGCACAAAGCTAGCGGGAGGGGTCTACACCGGGGAGCTGTTTTTT
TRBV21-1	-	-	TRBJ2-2	CASSKIKLPGELFF	TGTGCCAGCAGCAAAATCAAGCTCCCCGGGGAGCTGTTTTTT
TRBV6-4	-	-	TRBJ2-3	CASSEGGSTDTQYF	TGTGCCAGCAGTGAAGGGGGTAGCACAGATACGCAGTATTTT
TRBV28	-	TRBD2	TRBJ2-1	CASSFSGSADEQFF	TGTGCCAGCAGTTTTAGCGGGAGTGCCGATGAGCAGTTCTTC
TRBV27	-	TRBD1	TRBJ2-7	CASTLSGTGGTYEQYF	TGTGCCAGCACCCTTTCCGGGACAGGGGGAACCTACGAGCAGTACTTC
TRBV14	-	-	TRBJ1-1	CASSQDNRVATEAFF	TGTGCCAGCAGCCAAGACAACAGGGTTGCTACTGAAGCTTTCTTT
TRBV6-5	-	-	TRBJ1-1	CASSYQTWSNTEAFF	TGTGCCAGCAGTTACCAGACATGGTCGAACACTGAAGCTTTCTTT
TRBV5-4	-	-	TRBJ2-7	CASSTSGALSYEQYF	TGTGCCAGCAGCACCAGCGGTGCTCTCTCCTACGAGCAGTACTTC
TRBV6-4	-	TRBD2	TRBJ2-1	CASGASGSAEQFF	TGTGCCAGCGGAGCTAGCGGGAGTGCTGAGCAGTTCTTC
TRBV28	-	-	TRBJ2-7	CASSLSLVHEQYF	TGTGCCAGCAGTTTAAGCCTAGTTCACGAGCAGTACTTC
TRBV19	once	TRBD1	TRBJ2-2	CASSTRQGRRTGELFF	TGTGCCAGTAGTACCCGACAGGGGCGGAGGACCGGGGAGCTGTTTTTT
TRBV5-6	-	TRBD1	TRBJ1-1	CASSLAPWTGGWVSTEAFF	TGTGCCAGCAGCTTGGCCCCCTGGACAGGGGGCTGGGTTAGCACTGAAGCTTTCTTT
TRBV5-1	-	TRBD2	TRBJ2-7	CASSPGGVAGAYEQYF	TGCGCCAGCAGCCCAGGAGGGGTAGCGGGAGCCTACGAGCAGTACTTC
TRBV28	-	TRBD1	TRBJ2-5	CASLQGAETQYF	TGTGCCAGCCTACAGGGGGCAGAGACCCAGTACTTC
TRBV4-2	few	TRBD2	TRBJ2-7	CASSPYWTSASSYEQYF	TGTGCCAGCAGCCCCTATTGGACTAGCGCGAGCTCCTACGAGCAGTACTTC
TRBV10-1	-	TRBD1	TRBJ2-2	CAGRNARDRNTGELFF	TGCGCCGGACGAAATGCCCGGGACAGGAACACCGGGGAGCTGTTTTTT
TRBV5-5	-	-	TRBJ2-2	CASSLGPTRILDTGELFF	TGTGCCAGCAGCTTGGGGCCTACTAGAATCCTCGACACCGGGGAGCTGTTTTTT
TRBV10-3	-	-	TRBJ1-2	CAISDSGTRSNYGYTF	TGTGCCATCAGTGATTCCGGGACAAGGAGTAACTATGGCTACACCTTC
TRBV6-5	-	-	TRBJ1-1	CASSFFRGTEAFF	TGTGCCAGCAGTTTTTTTAGAGGGACTGAAGCTTTCTTT
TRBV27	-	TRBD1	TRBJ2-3	CASSTPRDRVGFSTDTQYF	TGTGCCAGCAGTACACCACGTGACAGGGTGGGTTTTAGCACAGATACGCAGTATTTT
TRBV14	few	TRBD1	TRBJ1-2	CASSLDRVVGYTF	TGTGCCAGCAGTTTGGACAGGGTGGTTGGCTACACCTTC
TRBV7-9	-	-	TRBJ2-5	CASSLAPELRETQYF	TGTGCCAGCAGCTTAGCCCCGGAGTTGCGAGAGACCCAGTACTTC
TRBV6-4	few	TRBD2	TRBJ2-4	CASSSSAGGSGNIQYF	TGTGCCAGCAGTTCTTCAGCGGGAGGATCCGGAAACATTCAGTACTTC
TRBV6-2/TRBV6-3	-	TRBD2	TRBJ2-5	CASSPRSGRGETQYF	TGTGCCAGCAGTCCCCGAAGCGGGAGGGGCGAGACCCAGTACTTC
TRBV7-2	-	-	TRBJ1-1	CASTSPGSEAFF	TGTGCCAGCACCTCCCCCGGGTCTGAAGCTTTCTTT
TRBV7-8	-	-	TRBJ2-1	CASSLSGGGDEQFF	TGTGCCAGCAGCTTAAGCGGAGGGGGGGATGAGCAGTTCTTC
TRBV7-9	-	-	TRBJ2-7	CASSPGGTLRSYEQYF	TGTGCCAGCAGCCCTGGAGGCACCCTAAGGAGCTACGAGCAGTACTTC
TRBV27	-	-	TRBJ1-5	CASSLDRINQPQHF	TGTGCCAGCAGCCTGGACAGAATAAATCAGCCCCAGCATTTT
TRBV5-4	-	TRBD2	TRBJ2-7	CASSAGLAYEQYF	TGTGCCAGCAGCGCGGGACTAGCCTACGAGCAGTACTTC
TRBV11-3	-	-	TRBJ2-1	CASSPRLGSYNEQFF	TGTGCCAGCAGCCCCAGGTTGGGCTCCTACAATGAGCAGTTCTTC
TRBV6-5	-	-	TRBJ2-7	CASSYAGVDEQYF	TGTGCCAGCAGTTACGCAGGGGTCGACGAGCAGTACTTC
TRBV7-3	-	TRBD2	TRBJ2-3	CASSLNGLAGGDTQYF	TGTGCCAGCAGCTTAAACGGGCTAGCGGGAGGAGATACGCAGTATTTT
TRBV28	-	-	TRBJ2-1	CASSFMGADEQFF	TGTGCCAGCAGTTTTATGGGCGCCGATGAGCAGTTCTTC
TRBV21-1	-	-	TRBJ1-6	CASRGQGASSSYNSPLHF	TGTGCCAGCAGGGGACAGGGGGCGAGTTCGTCCTATAATTCACCCCTCCACTTT
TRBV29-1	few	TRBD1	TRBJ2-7	CSVESATGGTPYEQYF	TGCAGCGTTGAGTCGGCGACAGGGGGCACACCCTACGAGCAGTACTTC
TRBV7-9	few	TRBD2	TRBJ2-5	CASSPGTSGTQYF	TGTGCCAGCAGCCCAGGGACTAGTGGGACCCAGTACTTC
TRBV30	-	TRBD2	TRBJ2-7	CAWREGLAGTYEQYF	TGTGCCTGGAGGGAAGGACTAGCGGGAACCTACGAGCAGTACTTC
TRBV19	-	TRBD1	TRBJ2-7	CASSATGGGSRGYEQYF	TGTGCCAGTAGCGCGACAGGGGGCGGCTCCCGGGGGTACGAGCAGTACTTC
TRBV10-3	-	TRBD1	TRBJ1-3	CAATGVPGNTIYF	TGTGCCGCGACAGGGGTCCCTGGAAACACCATATATTTT